This T cell receptor (beta chain) was identified during a study of CD8 T cells in ankylosing spondylitis. As concerns this clonotype: No antigen is known for it.

Study conclusions and caveats: Prior work had noted some motif variants in reactive arthritis blood and synovial fluid. It was reported that disease-linked clones were significantly enriched in matched ankylosing spondylitis synovial fluid.

In making TCR beta libraries, quantitative 5'-RACE with molecular barcodes was used. TCRdb re-called the 5' RACE reads through MiXCR, storing one row per CDR3 protein. The sample comprises 150,000 to 200,000 distinct CDR3 sequences, roughly 18% of which are singletons, and roughly 8% rests with the top ten. The TCR comes from a male donor with ankylosing spondylitis or in good health (not recorded which). The sample comprised blood, either unsorted or a sorted T cell fraction (not recorded which).

As DNA, the CDR3 is TGTGCCTGGAGTTGGTGGAATAATGAAAAACTGTTTTTT. Encoded protein: CAWSWWNNEKLFF. The gene calls are TRBV30 and TRBJ1-4; D remains unclear. Germline CDR1 and CDR2: GTSNPN and SVGIG (reference sequence). V was cut by 2 bases and J by 4 bases, with 8 bases left in between. This CDR3 region has 13 residues.